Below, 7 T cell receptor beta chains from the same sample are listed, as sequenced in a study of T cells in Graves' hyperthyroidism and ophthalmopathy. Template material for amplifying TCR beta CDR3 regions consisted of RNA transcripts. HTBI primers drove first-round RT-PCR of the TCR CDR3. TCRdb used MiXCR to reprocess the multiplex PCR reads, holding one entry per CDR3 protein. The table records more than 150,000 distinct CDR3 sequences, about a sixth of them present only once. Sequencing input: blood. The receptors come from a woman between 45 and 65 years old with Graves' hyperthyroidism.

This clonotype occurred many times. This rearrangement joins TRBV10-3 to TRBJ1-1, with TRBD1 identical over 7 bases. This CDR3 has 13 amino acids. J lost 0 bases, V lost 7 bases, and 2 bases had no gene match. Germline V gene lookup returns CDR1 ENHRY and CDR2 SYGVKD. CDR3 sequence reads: CAIMGQLNTEAFF. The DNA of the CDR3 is TGTGCCATCATGGGACAGCTGAACACTGAAGCTTTCTTT.

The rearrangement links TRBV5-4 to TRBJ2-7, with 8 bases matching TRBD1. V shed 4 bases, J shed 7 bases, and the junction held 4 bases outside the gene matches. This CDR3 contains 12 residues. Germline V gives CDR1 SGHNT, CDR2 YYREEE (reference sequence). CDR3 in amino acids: CASSRDRTEQYF. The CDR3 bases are TGTGCCAGCAGCCGGGACAGGACTGAGCAGTACTTC.

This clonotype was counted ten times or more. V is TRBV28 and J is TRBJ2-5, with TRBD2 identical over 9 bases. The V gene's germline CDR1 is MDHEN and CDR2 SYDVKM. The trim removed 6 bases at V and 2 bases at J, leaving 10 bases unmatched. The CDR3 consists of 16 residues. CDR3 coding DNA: TGTGCCAGCAGCACCCCGGGACTAGCCGCACAAGAGACCCAGTACTTC. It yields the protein CASSTPGLAAQETQYF.

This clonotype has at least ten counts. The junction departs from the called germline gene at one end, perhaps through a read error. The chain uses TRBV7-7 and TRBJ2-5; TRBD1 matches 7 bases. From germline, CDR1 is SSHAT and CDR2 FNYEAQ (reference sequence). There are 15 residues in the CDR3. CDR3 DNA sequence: TGTGCTAGCAGCCCGCACGACAGGGAGTTGGAGACCCAGTACTTC. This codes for CASSPHDRELETQYF.

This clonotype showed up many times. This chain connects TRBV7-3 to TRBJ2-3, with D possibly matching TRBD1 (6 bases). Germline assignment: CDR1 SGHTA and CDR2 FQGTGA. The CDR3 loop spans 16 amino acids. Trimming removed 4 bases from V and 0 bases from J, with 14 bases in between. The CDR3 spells CASSSIQGFSTDTQYF. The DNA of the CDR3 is TGTGCCAGCAGCTCAATACAGGGTTTTAGCACAGATACGCAGTATTTT.

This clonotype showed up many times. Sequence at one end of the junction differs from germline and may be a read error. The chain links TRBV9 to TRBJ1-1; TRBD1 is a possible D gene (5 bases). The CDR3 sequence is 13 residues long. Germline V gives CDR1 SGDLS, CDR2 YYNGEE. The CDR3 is CASSVGANTEAFF. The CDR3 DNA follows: TGTGCCAGCAGTGTAGGGGCGAACACTGAAGCTTTCTTT.

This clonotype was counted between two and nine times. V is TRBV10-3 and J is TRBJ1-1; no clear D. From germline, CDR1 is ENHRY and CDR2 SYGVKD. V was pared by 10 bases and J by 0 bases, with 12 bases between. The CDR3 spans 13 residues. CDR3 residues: CATKGGLNTEAFF. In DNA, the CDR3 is TGTGCCACTAAGGGAGGCCTGAACACTGAAGCTTTCTTT.